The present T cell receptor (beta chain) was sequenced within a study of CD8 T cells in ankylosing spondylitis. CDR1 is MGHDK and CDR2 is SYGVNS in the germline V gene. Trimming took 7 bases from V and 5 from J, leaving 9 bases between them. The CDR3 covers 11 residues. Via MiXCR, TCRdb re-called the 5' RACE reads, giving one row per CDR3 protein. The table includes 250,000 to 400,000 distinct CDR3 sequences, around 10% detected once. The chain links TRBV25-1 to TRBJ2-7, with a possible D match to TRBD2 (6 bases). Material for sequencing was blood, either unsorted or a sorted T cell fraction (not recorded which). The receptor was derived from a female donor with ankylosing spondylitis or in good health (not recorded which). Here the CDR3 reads CASKEGNEQYF. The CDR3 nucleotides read TGTGCCAGCAAGGAGGGAAACGAGCAGTACTTC.